This entry lists 16 T cell receptor beta chains sequenced from one sample in a study. TCRdb reanalysed the 5' RACE reads using MiXCR and keeps one entry per CDR3 protein. The sample lists some 57,000 distinct CDR3 sequences; roughly 15% were seen once. Sequencing input: naive CD4+ T cells sorted from blood. Subset in this sample: naive CD4+ T cells, CD4+CD45RA+CD25-. These receptors came from a female donor with breast cancer.

This clonotype was counted ten times or more. The rearrangement uses TRBV6-1 and TRBJ1-2; D may be TRBD1 (5 bases). CDR3 length equals 12 residues. Germline V gene data show CDR1 as MNHNS and CDR2 as SASEGT. Trimming removed 5 bases at V and 6 bases at J, with 10 bases between. The CDR3: CASSPGRHGYTF. In nucleotides, the CDR3 is TGTGCCAGCAGTCCGGGACGGCATGGCTACACCTTC.

V usage is TRBV29-1 and J usage is TRBJ2-5, with 9 bases fitting TRBD1. The CDR3 runs to 14 residues. V lost 6 bases and J lost 7; bases outside the gene matches: 12. Germline V gene data show CDR1 as SQVTM and CDR2 as ANQGSEA. For the CDR3, the DNA is TGCAGCGTCGCGGACAGGGGAAGGGGAGGGACCCAGTACTTC. Its translation: CSVADRGRGGTQYF.

In its sample, this clonotype was seen a few times. The V call is TRBV6-5, the J call TRBJ2-2; the D is unclear. Germline values: CDR1 MNHEY, CDR2 SVGAGI. V was trimmed by 5 bases and J by 4 bases, leaving 14 bases between them. The CDR3 contains 15 residues. The chain's CDR3 is CASSTRTRSTGELFF. Here the CDR3 DNA reads TGTGCCAGCAGTACTCGGACCCGGTCCACCGGGGAGCTGTTTTTT.

This clonotype showed up many times. J is TRBJ2-1 and V is TRBV5-1; no clear D gene. Trimming shortened V by 1 base and J by 2 bases, and 10 bases separated the two germline ends. The CDR3 loop spans 15 amino acids. Germline CDR1 reads SGHRS; CDR2 reads YFSETQ. In nucleotides, the CDR3 is TGCGCCAGCAGCTTGCCGGGCAGCACCTACAATGAGCAGTTCTTC. Protein: CASSLPGSTYNEQFF.

This clonotype was seen at least ten times. The J gene is TRBJ2-7, the V gene TRBV7-2; possible D gene TRBD2, 5 bases. The CDR3 extends over 14 amino acids. Trimming cost V 3 bases and J 6 bases, with 15 bases left between them. Looked up from germline, CDR1 is SGHTA and CDR2 is FQGNSA. The CDR3 DNA sequence: TGTGCCAGCAGCTTCGAGGGATCTGTATCCGAGCAGTACTTC. It yields the protein CASSFEGSVSEQYF.

The V and J genes are TRBV27 and TRBJ1-1; D remains ambiguous. Germline V gene sequence: CDR1 MNHEY, CDR2 SMNVEV (reference sequence). Trimming removed 2 bases from V and 0 bases from J, with 13 bases in between. This CDR3 is built from 16 residues. This chain's CDR3 is CASSLIRVSMNTEAFF. The CDR3 nucleotides read TGTGCCAGCAGTTTAATACGGGTGTCCATGAACACTGAAGCTTTCTTT.

The V gene is TRBV5-1, the J gene TRBJ1-1, with TRBD1 matching over 8 bases. The CDR3 length is 15 residues. Looked up from germline, CDR1 is SGHRS and CDR2 is YFSETQ. J lost 5 bases, V lost 4 bases, and 10 bases had no gene match. CDR3 amino acids: CASSPTTGVSTEAFF. The CDR3 DNA sequence: TGCGCCAGCAGCCCAACGACAGGGGTTAGTACTGAAGCTTTCTTT.

By share, this clonotype counts as medium-sized. The junction shows a germline mismatch at one end, possibly a read error. The CDR3 bases are TGTGCCAGCAGCCCTATACCGGGACCCTCCTCCGAGCAGTACTTC. It specifies CASSPIPGPSSEQYF. This rearrangement joins TRBV7-9 to TRBJ2-7, with D perhaps TRBD1 or TRBD2 (5 bases each). CDR3 length: 15 amino acids. Germline V gene data show CDR1 as SEHNR and CDR2 as FQNEAQ (reference sequence).

Notes on this clonotype: An end of the junction differs from the germline gene, which may be a read error. This sequence joins TRBV5-1 and TRBJ1-6; maybe TRBD1 (6 bases). The CDR3 sequence is 14 residues long. The germline gives CDR1 SGHRS, CDR2 YFSETQ. CDR3 loop: CASSLRGYKSPLHF. DNA of the CDR3: TGCGCCAGCAGCTTGAGGGGGTATAAATCACCCCTCCACTTT. The full variable domain, its missing parts supplied by reference TRBV5-1 and TRBJ1-6, is KAGVTQTPRYLIKTRGQQVTLSCSPISGHRSVSWYQQTPGQGLQFLFEYFSETQRNKGNFPGRFSGRQFSNSRSEMNVSTLELGDSALYLCASSLRGYKSPLHFGNGTRLTVT.

This clonotype occurred many times. The rearrangement uses TRBV5-1 and TRBJ2-7; 11 bases map to TRBD1. V was clipped by 3 bases and J by 5 bases; unmatched bases: 4. Germline assignment: CDR1 SGHRS and CDR2 YFSETQ. The CDR3 runs to 14 residues. The CDR3 reads CASSSGQGANEQYF. DNA of the CDR3: TGCGCCAGCAGCTCAGGACAGGGGGCGAACGAGCAGTACTTC.

The V call is TRBV20-1, the J call TRBJ1-4; no clear D. CDR3 length: 13 amino acids. Trimming removed 3 bases at V and 3 bases at J, with 8 bases between. Looked up from germline, CDR1 is DFQATT and CDR2 is SNEGSKA (reference sequence). DNA of the CDR3: TGCAGTGCTAGTTTGGCCTCTAATGAAAAACTGTTTTTT. As protein: CSASLASNEKLFF.

Sample share makes this clonotype medium-sized. The chain is built from TRBV5-1 and TRBJ1-2; the D gene is possibly TRBD1 (5 bases). V lost 5 bases to trimming and J lost 8 bases, with 22 bases between them. The CDR3 consists of 15 residues. Looked up from germline, CDR1 is SGHRS and CDR2 is YFSETQ. CDR3 nucleotide sequence: TGCGCCAGCAGTCGGGAGGGGATGGGGCTTAGCGGCTACACCTTC. It is translated as CASSREGMGLSGYTF.

This clonotype appeared many times. The rearrangement links TRBV5-1 to TRBJ1-1; the match to TRBD1 covers 7 bases. Germline trimming cut 1 base from V and 4 bases from J; bases unmatched to any gene: 4. The CDR3 runs to 14 residues. Germline CDR1 and CDR2: SGHRS and YFSETQ. The CDR3 nucleotides read TGCGCCAGCAGCTTGACAGGGGCGGGCACTGAAGCTTTCTTT. Residues: CASSLTGAGTEAFF.

The chain joins TRBV5-1 to TRBJ2-1; the D gene is possibly TRBD2 (5 bases). From germline, CDR1 is SGHRS and CDR2 YFSETQ. V was shortened by 6 bases and J by 9 bases, with 16 bases between the two germline ends. The CDR3 is 13 amino acids. The CDR3 DNA follows: TGCGCCAGCACCTTAGGCGAGGCGGGTGAGCAGTTCTTC. This codes for CASTLGEAGEQFF.

A few counts support this clonotype. The rearrangement joins TRBV12-3 or TRBV12-4 to TRBJ2-1; 9 nucleotides align to TRBD2. This CDR3 spans 16 amino acids. J gave up 3 bases and V 6 bases, and 9 bases lay outside the gene matches. DNA of the CDR3: TGTGCCAGCAGCTCAACTAGCGGGCGACGCTACAATGAGCAGTTCTTC. Protein product: CASSSTSGRRYNEQFF.

This sequence joins TRBV7-2 and TRBJ1-6, with D perhaps TRBD1 (6 bases). Trimming left V 1 base short and J 7 bases short, with 11 bases between. The CDR3 totals 15 residues. From germline, CDR1 is SGHTA and CDR2 FQGNSA. The CDR3 spells CASSLDQGLNSPLHF. For the CDR3, the DNA is TGTGCCAGCAGCTTAGATCAGGGGTTAAATTCACCCCTCCACTTT.